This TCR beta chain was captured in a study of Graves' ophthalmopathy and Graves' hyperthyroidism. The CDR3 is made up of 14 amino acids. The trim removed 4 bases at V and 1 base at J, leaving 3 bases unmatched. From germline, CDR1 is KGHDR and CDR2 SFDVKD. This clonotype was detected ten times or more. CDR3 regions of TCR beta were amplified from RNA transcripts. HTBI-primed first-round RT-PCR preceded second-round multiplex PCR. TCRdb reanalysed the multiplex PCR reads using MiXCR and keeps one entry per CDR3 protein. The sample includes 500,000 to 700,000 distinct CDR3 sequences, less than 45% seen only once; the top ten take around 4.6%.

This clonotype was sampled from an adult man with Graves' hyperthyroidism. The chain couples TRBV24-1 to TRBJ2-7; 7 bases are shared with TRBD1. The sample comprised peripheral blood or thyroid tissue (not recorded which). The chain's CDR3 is CATSDQGQSYEQYF. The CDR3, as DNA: TGTGCCACCAGTGACCAGGGACAGTCCTACGAGCAGTACTTC.